The source of this T cell receptor beta chain is a study of T-cell reconstitution after alpha-beta-depleted transplantation in children. The TCRbeta library incorporated unique molecular identifiers. TCRdb re-called the PCR reads through MiXCR, storing one row per CDR3 protein. Among almost 400,000 distinct CDR3 sequences listed, roughly 22% were seen once. CDR3 size: 13 residues. V lost 8 bases and J lost 3; bases outside the gene matches: 8. Germline CDR1 and CDR2: SQVTM and ANQGSEA. The source material was PBMCs from the stem cell graft donor, sampled from the stem cell graft. This sequence was found in a human donor who donated a stem cell graft to a child with acute myeloid leukemia. The V call is TRBV29-1, the J call TRBJ2-7; TRBD2 matches at 9 bases. CDR3 nucleotides: TGCAGCACCCAGGGTAGCGGGAGCTACGAGCAGTACTTC. Encoded protein: CSTQGSGSYEQYF.